This T cell receptor beta chain appears in the sequencing data of a study of T cells in Graves' hyperthyroidism and ophthalmopathy. Study-wide results and caveats: Before onset, ophthalmopathy was predicted by the model a median approximately 6.7 months earlier.

The V and J ends lost 0 bases and 7 bases, in that order; junction bases with no gene match: 6. The CDR3 loop spans 14 amino acids. Germline-derived CDR1 and CDR2 are SGHRS and YFSETQ. RNA transcripts served as the template for amplifying TCR beta CDR3 regions. Using the HTBI primer set, a first-round RT-PCR was run on the TCR CDR3. Using its own MiXCR run on the multiplex PCR reads, TCRdb lists one record per CDR3 protein. The sample lists roughly 500,000 distinct CDR3 sequences; about 15% were seen once. A few counts support this clonotype. The antigen remains undetermined. What was sequenced was blood. The V call is TRBV5-1, the J call TRBJ1-1, with 7 bases lining up with TRBD1. This sequence originates from a young woman with Graves' ophthalmopathy. As DNA, the CDR3 is TGCGCCAGCAGCTTGGGGGACAGCTATTATGAAGCTTTCTTT. It is translated as CASSLGDSYYEAFF.